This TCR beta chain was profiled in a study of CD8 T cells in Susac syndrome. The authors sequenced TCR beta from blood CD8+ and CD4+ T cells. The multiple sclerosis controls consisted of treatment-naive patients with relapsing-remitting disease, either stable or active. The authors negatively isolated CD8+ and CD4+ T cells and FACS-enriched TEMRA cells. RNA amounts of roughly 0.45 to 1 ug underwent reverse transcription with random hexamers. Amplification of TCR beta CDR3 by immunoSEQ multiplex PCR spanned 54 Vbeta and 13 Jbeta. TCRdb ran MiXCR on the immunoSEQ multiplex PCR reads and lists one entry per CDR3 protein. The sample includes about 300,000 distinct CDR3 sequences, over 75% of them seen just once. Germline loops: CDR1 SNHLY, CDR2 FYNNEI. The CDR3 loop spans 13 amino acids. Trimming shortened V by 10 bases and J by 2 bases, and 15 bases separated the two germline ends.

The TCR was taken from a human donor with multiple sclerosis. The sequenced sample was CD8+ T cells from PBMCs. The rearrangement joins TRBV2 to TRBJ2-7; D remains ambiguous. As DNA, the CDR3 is TGTGCCACCCTCCTTAAGGATCCCTACGAGCAGTACTTC. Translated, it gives CATLLKDPYEQYF.